The rows below give T cell receptor beta chains drawn from one sample of a study of blood T cell repertoires in COVID-19. Assay used: immunoSEQ multiplex PCR; TCRdb lists only in-frame clones, some missing. There are about 140,000 clones in the sample; over 80% occur only once, and 1.6% lies in the top ten. Source material: peripheral blood. These receptors were obtained from a human donor in a cohort sampled during active COVID-19. Each CDR3 is given with its conserved first and last residue. A D gene is named only where the DNA matches it firmly. The listing skips clone size in some rows; elsewhere it reads once, few, many or a size class.

D: TRBD2
J: TRBJ2-2
V: TRBV11-2
size: -
DNA: TGTGCCAGCAGCTTAGGGGCACTAGCGGGAGCCGGATCCACCGGGGAGCTGTTTTTT
CDR3: CASSLGALAGAGSTGELFF

D: -
J: TRBJ2-1
V: TRBV2
size: -
DNA: TGTGCCAGCGAACGGCCTAGCGACGATGAGCAGTTCTTC
CDR3: CASERPSDDEQFF

D: TRBD2
J: TRBJ2-3
V: TRBV11-3
size: -
DNA: TGTGCCAGCAGCCCCTCCGGGACTAGCGGGAGTTTGCCGGATTTT
CDR3: CASSPSGTSGSLPDF

D: TRBD2
J: TRBJ2-7
V: TRBV5-8
size: -
DNA: TGTGCCAGCAGCCTAAGACTAGCGGGAGCTGGGTTGCAGTACTTC
CDR3: CASSLRLAGAGLQYF

D: -
J: TRBJ2-2
V: TRBV7-3
size: few
DNA: TGTGCCAGCAGCCCTCGATCAACGAGGAACACCGGGGAGCTGTTTTTT
CDR3: CASSPRSTRNTGELFF

D: TRBD2
J: TRBJ2-1
V: TRBV5-1
size: once
DNA: TGCGCCAGCAGCTTGGCGGGTAGCGGGCGTAGCTCCTACAATGAGCAGTTCTTC
CDR3: CASSLAGSGRSSYNEQFF

D: TRBD1
J: TRBJ2-1
V: TRBV2
size: -
DNA: TGTGCCAGCAGTCCGGACAGGGGCTCCTACAATGAGCAGTTCTTC
CDR3: CASSPDRGSYNEQFF

D: -
J: TRBJ1-2
V: TRBV10-3
size: -
DNA: TGTGCCATCAGTGATGAGGGGACTACCTATGGCTACACCTTC
CDR3: CAISDEGTTYGYTF

D: -
J: TRBJ2-1
V: TRBV30
size: -
DNA: TGTGCCTTTAGCGACTCCGCCTACAATGAGCAGTTCTTC
CDR3: CAFSDSAYNEQFF

D: -
J: TRBJ2-7
V: TRBV28
size: -
DNA: TGTGCCAGCAGTTTCCGCAGGGGTTCCTACGAGCAGTACTTC
CDR3: CASSFRRGSYEQYF

D: -
J: TRBJ2-1
V: TRBV5-1
size: -
DNA: TGCGCCAGCAGCTTGACCTTCGAGAATGAGCAGTTCTTC
CDR3: CASSLTFENEQFF

D: TRBD2
J: TRBJ2-6
V: TRBV9
size: -
DNA: TGTGCCAGCAGCGTAGGCGGGGGCTCTGGGGCCAACGTCCTGACTTTC
CDR3: CASSVGGGSGANVLTF

D: -
J: TRBJ1-3
V: TRBV25-1
size: -
DNA: TGTGCCAGCAGTACAGGGACCCACACCATATATTTT
CDR3: CASSTGTHTIYF

D: TRBD1
J: TRBJ2-2
V: TRBV28
size: -
DNA: TGTGCCAGCAGTACAGGGGGCGTTAACACCGGGGAGCTGTTTTTT
CDR3: CASSTGGVNTGELFF

D: TRBD1
J: TRBJ2-7
V: TRBV14
size: -
DNA: TGTGCCAGCACCCGGGACAGGTTGGGCTACGAGCAGTACTTC
CDR3: CASTRDRLGYEQYF

D: TRBD1
J: TRBJ1-1
V: TRBV7-9
size: few
DNA: TGTGCCAGCAGCTGGGACAGCCAGGCTTCCAACACTGAAGCTTTCTTT
CDR3: CASSWDSQASNTEAFF

D: TRBD2
J: TRBJ2-2
V: TRBV25-1
size: few
DNA: TGTGCCAGCAATTCGCTGCGGGAGGAGAACACCGGGGAGCTGTTTTTT
CDR3: CASNSLREENTGELFF

D: TRBD1
J: TRBJ1-5
V: TRBV10-2
size: -
DNA: TGCGCCAGCAGCGACAGGGGGACTCAGCCCCAGCATTTT
CDR3: CASSDRGTQPQHF

D: TRBD1
J: TRBJ2-7
V: TRBV28
size: -
DNA: TGTGCCACCGGGACAGACTCCTACGAGCAGTACTTC
CDR3: CATGTDSYEQYF

D: -
J: TRBJ1-4
V: TRBV9
size: -
DNA: TGTGCCAGCAGCGTAGCGATGGGGCGTGTTGAAAAACTGTTTTTT
CDR3: CASSVAMGRVEKLFF

D: -
J: TRBJ1-4
V: TRBV7-9
size: -
DNA: TGTGCCAGCAGCTCTTGGACATCTAATGAAAAACTGTTTTTT
CDR3: CASSSWTSNEKLFF

D: TRBD2
J: TRBJ2-1
V: TRBV18
size: -
DNA: TGTGCCAGCTCACTCTCCAGCGGGAGATCCTACAATGAGCAGTTCTTC
CDR3: CASSLSSGRSYNEQFF

D: -
J: TRBJ2-7
V: TRBV6-1
size: -
DNA: TGTGCCAGCAGTGAACTACCGGGACACAACTACGAGCAGTACTTC
CDR3: CASSELPGHNYEQYF

D: TRBD2
J: TRBJ2-1
V: TRBV29-1
size: -
DNA: TGCAGCGTTGATGGACTAGCGGTAGCTCAGCAGTTCTTC
CDR3: CSVDGLAVAQQFF

D: -
J: TRBJ2-7
V: TRBV5-1
size: -
DNA: TGCGCCAGCAGCTTGGATGCCTACTCCTACGAGCAGTACTTC
CDR3: CASSLDAYSYEQYF

D: TRBD1
J: TRBJ1-3
V: TRBV19
size: -
DNA: TGTGCCAGTAGTCCTTCACAGGGGTCGGGAAACACCATATATTTT
CDR3: CASSPSQGSGNTIYF

D: -
J: TRBJ1-6
V: TRBV3-1/TRBV3-2
size: -
DNA: TGTGCCAGCAGCCAAGCCAGGGTTATGAGTAATTCACCCCTCCACTTT
CDR3: CASSQARVMSNSPLHF

D: TRBD1
J: TRBJ1-1
V: TRBV11-2
size: -
DNA: TGTGCCAGCAGCCTTACAGGGGTAAGTGAAGCTTTCTTT
CDR3: CASSLTGVSEAFF

D: TRBD1
J: TRBJ2-2
V: TRBV18
size: -
DNA: TGTGCCAGCTCACCTCCGGGACAGCTGGGCACCGGGGAGCTGTTTTTT
CDR3: CASSPPGQLGTGELFF

D: TRBD2
J: TRBJ2-1
V: TRBV11-3
size: -
DNA: TGTGCCAGCAGCTCTAGCGGGAGGGCCGGGGAGCAGTTCTTC
CDR3: CASSSSGRAGEQFF

D: -
J: TRBJ2-1
V: TRBV5-1
size: -
DNA: TGCGCCAGCAGGAGAGGAGGGGACTCTAATGAGCAGTTCTTC
CDR3: CASRRGGDSNEQFF

D: -
J: TRBJ2-7
V: TRBV27
size: -
DNA: TGTGCCAGCAGTTTCCAAGACACCGGGCGGAGGGAGCAGTACTTC
CDR3: CASSFQDTGRREQYF

D: -
J: TRBJ1-4
V: TRBV7-2
size: -
DNA: TGTGCCAGCAGCCCCGGTCGGGGGATTCGAAAACTGTTTTTT
CDR3: CASSPGRGIRKLFF

D: -
J: TRBJ1-5
V: TRBV4-2
size: -
DNA: TGTGCCAGCAGCCAAGGCGAAGGGGCGAGTCAGCCCCAGCATTTT
CDR3: CASSQGEGASQPQHF

D: TRBD2
J: TRBJ2-5
V: TRBV7-2
size: -
DNA: TGTGCCAGCAGCTTAGTAAATGTAGGGACTAGCGAACCCCGGAAGACCCAGTACTTC
CDR3: CASSLVNVGTSEPRKTQYF

D: TRBD2
J: TRBJ2-5
V: TRBV28
size: once
DNA: TGTGCCAGCAGTTTAATGGTTAGCGGGAGTCCTCGGGGCGAGACCCAGTACTTC
CDR3: CASSLMVSGSPRGETQYF

D: TRBD1
J: TRBJ2-5
V: TRBV5-1
size: -
DNA: TGCGCCAGCAGCTTGGGGGACAGGGCAGGCCAAGAGACCCAGTACTTC
CDR3: CASSLGDRAGQETQYF

D: -
J: TRBJ1-1
V: TRBV28
size: -
DNA: TGTGCCAGCAGTTTTGGGGACTGGAACACTGAAGCTTTCTTT
CDR3: CASSFGDWNTEAFF

D: -
J: TRBJ2-1
V: TRBV7-3
size: -
DNA: TGTGCCAGCAGACCCAACCCGACCGCGGGCCATGAGCAGTTCTTC
CDR3: CASRPNPTAGHEQFF

D: -
J: TRBJ1-5
V: TRBV9
size: -
DNA: TGTGCCAGCAGCGTAGAGCCAACAGTCAATCAGCCCCAGCATTTT
CDR3: CASSVEPTVNQPQHF

D: TRBD1
J: TRBJ2-2
V: TRBV6-6
size: -
DNA: TGTGCCAGCAGAACCGGGACAGGGAGTGCCGGGGAGCTGTTTTTT
CDR3: CASRTGTGSAGELFF

D: -
J: TRBJ2-6
V: TRBV6-1
size: -
DNA: TGTGCCAGCAGTGAAATTACATCTGGGGCCAACGTCCTGACTTTC
CDR3: CASSEITSGANVLTF

D: TRBD1
J: TRBJ2-5
V: TRBV19
size: -
DNA: TGTGCCGGCCCGGGACAGGGGTGTTTTGGATACCAAGAGACCCAGTACTTC
CDR3: CAGPGQGCFGYQETQYF

D: TRBD1
J: TRBJ1-4
V: TRBV18
size: -
DNA: TGTGCCAGCTCACCACAGACAGGGGTGGAAGAAAAACTGTTTTTT
CDR3: CASSPQTGVEEKLFF

D: -
J: TRBJ2-1
V: TRBV6-5
size: -
DNA: TGTGCCAGCTTACATCTGTTGGTTGATGAGCAGTTCTTC
CDR3: CASLHLLVDEQFF